Described below is a single T cell receptor (beta chain) sequence and its context. Its antigen specificity is not known. There are no base qualities to consult, and no much larger clone falls within one base. CDR1 and CDR2, per the germline V gene, are SNHLY and FYNNEI. The CDR3 starts with the cysteine, ends with the phenylalanine, and has 15 residues. Of the read, only the CDR3 DNA is kept; its 45 bases are in frame from base 1. The germline ends are 8 bases apart after V is trimmed by 5 bases and J by 0 bases. The data were taken from a study of control samples from healthy donors and cancer patients (dated by TCRdb to the early 2020s). Receptor amplification or capture employed the immunoSEQ multiplex PCR assay. TCRdb took this table from immuneACCESS and kept in-frame rearrangements with V and J called. Such tables lack part of the clones; where checked against another copy, unresolved V genes explain under half of the gap, and the rest is unexplained. The sample data list around 200,000 clones, and about 93% of these were observed just once. The ten most abundant clones make up around 1.6% of the sample.

The specimen was blood. The rearrangement joined TRBV2 to TRBJ2-6, with TRBD1 as a weak D call on 5 bases. The sequence was collected from a man aged 18 to 29 in good health. The CDR3 in this case is CASSLDNSGANVLTF. The nucleotide sequence reads TGTGCCAGCAGTTTGGACAACTCTGGGGCCAACGTCCTGACTTTC.